The 27 T cell receptor beta chains given below trace back to one sample, sequenced in a study of T cell responses to AZD1222 COVID-19 vaccine. Clones were read by immunoSEQ multiplex PCR, and TCRdb kept only the in-frame ones, dropping some. The data hold about 130,000 clones, with 94% observed a single time. Source: peripheral blood, taken on day 0 of AZD1222 vaccination. The receptors come from an adult in good health.

V usage is TRBV28 and J usage is TRBJ2-5; D may be TRBD2 (6 bases). V lost 7 bases and J 2 bases, leaving 17 bases between the germline ends. The CDR3 loop spans 15 amino acids. Germline V lookup: CDR1 MDHEN, CDR2 SYDVKM. CDR3 nucleotides: TGTGCCAGCACTCCTGGTGGTGCGGGGCAAGAGACCCAGTACTTC. Translated, it gives CASTPGGAGQETQYF.

The V call is TRBV28, the J call TRBJ1-1, with D perhaps TRBD1 (5 bases). The CDR3 runs 15 residues. Trimming removed 6 bases at V and 6 bases at J, with 20 bases between. Germline values: CDR1 MDHEN, CDR2 SYDVKM. Here the CDR3 reads CASSPGDVGTSEAFF. CDR3 nucleotide sequence: TGTGCCAGCAGCCCCGGGGACGTCGGCACCTCTGAAGCTTTCTTT.

The chain couples TRBV7-6 to TRBJ1-1; weak D call: TRBD1 (6 bases). CDR3 length equals 15 residues. The germline CDR1 and CDR2 sequences are SGHVS and FNYEAQ. V was trimmed by 3 bases and J by 3 bases, leaving 14 bases between them. This CDR3 reads CASSFRGGGYTEAFF. The CDR3 DNA reads as TGTGCCAGCAGCTTCAGGGGCGGTGGGTACACTGAAGCTTTCTTT.

J is TRBJ2-2 and V is TRBV7-3, with a tentative D call TRBD2 (6 bases). Trimming shortened V by 0 bases and J by 3 bases, and 8 bases separated the two germline ends. The CDR3 contains 15 residues. The germline V gene has CDR1 SGHTA and CDR2 FQGTGA. This CDR3 is CASSLTGSHTGELFF. The CDR3 DNA sequence: TGTGCCAGCAGCTTAACCGGGAGTCACACCGGGGAGCTGTTTTTT. Filled out from reference TRBV7-3 and TRBJ2-2, the complete variable domain reads GAGVSQTPSNKVTEKGKYVELRCDPISGHTALYWYRQSLGQGPEFLIYFQGTGAADDSGLPNDRFFAVRPEGSVSTLKIQRTERGDSAVYLCASSLTGSHTGELFFGEGSRLTVL.

The chain combines TRBV4-1 with TRBJ1-5, with a possible D match to TRBD1 (5 bases). The CDR3 contains 15 residues. V lost 0 bases and J 5 bases, leaving 11 bases between the germline ends. Germline lookup yields CDR1 MGHRA and CDR2 YSYEKL. DNA for the CDR3: TGCGCCAGCAGCCAAGATCCCACAGGAGATCAGCCCCAGCATTTT. Amino acids: CASSQDPTGDQPQHF.

The chain carries TRBV5-5 and TRBJ1-1, with D possibly TRBD1 on 5 matching bases. The germline V and J ends were trimmed by 0 bases and 6 bases, with 21 bases remaining between them. Germline V gene lookup returns CDR1 SGHKS and CDR2 YYEKEE (reference sequence). The CDR3 is made up of 17 amino acids. CDR3 in DNA: TGTGCCAGCAGCTTGGCTTGGGGGGACCCCCGGGTTCCTGAAGCTTTCTTT. Protein product: CASSLAWGDPRVPEAFF.

The chain couples TRBV11-2 to TRBJ2-3; D is ambiguous. The CDR3 totals 14 residues. CDR1 is SGHAT and CDR2 is FQNNGV in the germline V gene. The germline V and J ends were trimmed by 1 base and 0 bases, with 5 bases remaining between them. The DNA of the CDR3 is TGTGCCAGCAGCTTAGGAGTTAGCACAGATACGCAGTATTTT. It specifies CASSLGVSTDTQYF.

The genes are TRBV2 and TRBJ2-2; 9 bases line up with TRBD1. The CDR3 sequence is 15 residues long. With V trimmed by 6 bases and J by 3 bases, 5 bases remained unmatched. The germline CDR1 and CDR2 sequences are SNHLY and FYNNEI. The CDR3 spells CASRWGQGDTGELFF. The CDR3 DNA follows: TGTGCCAGCAGATGGGGACAGGGCGACACCGGGGAGCTGTTTTTT. Based on the CDR3 plus reference TRBV2 and TRBJ2-2, the full variable domain is EPEVTQTPSHQVTQMGQEVILRCVPISNHLYFYWYRQILGQKVEFLVSFYNNEISEKSEIFDDQFSVERPDGSNFTLKIRSTKLEDSAMYFCASRWGQGDTGELFFGEGSRLTVL.

The gene calls are TRBV6-5 and TRBJ2-7; 9 bases are shared with TRBD1. Germline V gene lookup returns CDR1 MNHEY and CDR2 SVGAGI. This CDR3 contains 12 residues. The ends lost 11 bases at V and 3 bases at J; junction bases unmatched: 5. The CDR3 DNA reads as TGTGCCGGATGGGACAGGGTCTACGAGCAGTACTTC. Protein: CAGWDRVYEQYF.

This chain uses TRBV7-2 with TRBJ2-1; D is unresolved. Germline assignment: CDR1 SGHTA and CDR2 FQGNSA. The V and J ends lost 5 bases and 6 bases respectively, with 14 bases between them. This CDR3 is 14 amino acids long. CDR3 region: CASSPGSVTNEQFF. The CDR3 DNA reads TGTGCCAGCAGCCCCGGCTCGGTAACCAATGAGCAGTTCTTC. The complete variable domain, with remaining parts taken from reference TRBV7-2 and TRBJ2-1, reads GAGVSQSPSNKVTEKGKDVELRCDPISGHTALYWYRQSLGQGLEFLIYFQGNSAPDKSGLPSDRFSAERTGGSVSTLTIQRTQQEDSAVYLCASSPGSVTNEQFFGPGTRLTVL.

This chain connects TRBV20-1 to TRBJ2-5, with D perhaps TRBD1 (5 bases). The V gene's germline CDR1 is DFQATT and CDR2 SNEGSKA (reference sequence). The CDR3 totals 11 residues. Written as DNA, the CDR3 is TGCGAAGCAGGGCCGTGGGAGACCCAGTACTTC. It codes for CEAGPWETQYF.

This clone was observed a single time. The rearrangement uses TRBV5-1 and TRBJ2-7; 10 bases map to TRBD2. Trimming took 0 bases from V and 0 from J; bases not matched to a gene: 9. The CDR3 totals 18 residues. Per the germline V gene, CDR1 is SGHRS and CDR2 is YFSETQ. CDR3 nucleotides: TGCGCCAGCAGCTTGGGAGGGCTAGCGGGGGTGAGCTCCTACGAGCAGTACTTC. It yields the protein CASSLGGLAGVSSYEQYF.

The chain has TRBV7-2 and TRBJ2-1; TRBD2 aligns across 14 bases. CDR3 size: 16 residues. From germline, CDR1 is SGHTA and CDR2 FQGNSA. J was trimmed by 16 bases and V by 5 bases; bases with no gene match: 16. This CDR3 reads CASSPSGLAGVSDAFF. The DNA of the CDR3 is TGTGCCAGCAGCCCATCGGGACTAGCGGGAGTGTCGGACGCATTCTTC.

The rearrangement uses TRBV6-5 and TRBJ1-2; 8 bases align to TRBD1. The CDR3 consists of 15 residues. CDR1 and CDR2 (germline): MNHEY, SVGAGI. J gave up 8 bases and V 0 bases, and 8 bases lay outside the gene matches. The CDR3 nucleotides are TGTGCCAGCAGTTACTCGCTACAGGGGGTAGAGGGCTACACCTTC. It is translated as CASSYSLQGVEGYTF.

Here the CDR3 reads CASSPGQGYSEAFF. The CDR3 DNA reads as TGTGCCAGCAGCCCGGGACAGGGATATTCTGAAGCTTTCTTT. The chain recombines TRBV5-8 with TRBJ1-1; the match to TRBD1 covers 9 bases. CDR1 and CDR2 (germline): SGHTS, YDEGEE. Losses at the gene ends were 4 bases for V and 6 bases for J; bases not matched to a gene: 7. This CDR3 has 14 residues.

J is TRBJ2-1 and V is TRBV5-1, with TRBD2 matching 10 bases. CDR1 and CDR2 from the germline V gene are SGHRS and YFSETQ. V lost 5 bases, J lost 7 bases, and 6 bases stayed unmatched. This CDR3 comprises 14 residues. Here the CDR3 DNA reads TGCGCCAGCAGTGTCAGCGGGAGGGGGAATGAGCAGTTCTTC. This gives the protein CASSVSGRGNEQFF.

The V and J genes are TRBV5-6 and TRBJ1-4, with unresolved D. The CDR3 is made up of 14 amino acids. Germline loops: CDR1 SGHDT, CDR2 YYEEEE. Trimming took off 0 bases at V and 5 bases at J, with 8 bases between the two ends. For the CDR3, the DNA is TGTGCCAGCAGCTTGGGGACCGTGAATGAAAAACTGTTTTTT. Its translation: CASSLGTVNEKLFF.

For the CDR3, the DNA is TGCGCCAGCAGCCAAAGTCGGGTAGACTATGGCTACACCTTC. This codes for CASSQSRVDYGYTF. V gene TRBV4-1 combines with J gene TRBJ1-2; D unclear. CDR3 length: 14 amino acids. Trimming took 2 bases from V and 3 from J, leaving 10 bases between them. Germline CDR1 and CDR2: MGHRA and YSYEKL.

The chain carries TRBV6-5 and TRBJ2-7; D is undetermined. V was trimmed by 5 bases and J by 3 bases, leaving 11 bases between them. The CDR3 is 13 residues long. Germline loops: CDR1 MNHEY, CDR2 SVGAGI. The CDR3 DNA sequence: TGTGCCAGCAGTCCCAGGCCGGACTACGAGCAGTACTTC. It translates to CASSPRPDYEQYF.

The V gene is TRBV27, the J gene TRBJ1-5; TRBD1 might be the D (5 bases). The CDR3 contains 14 residues. Trimming left V 3 bases short and J 6 bases short, with 12 bases between. Germline loops: CDR1 MNHEY, CDR2 SMNVEV (reference sequence). The CDR3 reads CASSLGQGGQPQHF. The CDR3 coding sequence is TGTGCCAGCAGTTTGGGCCAGGGAGGTCAGCCCCAGCATTTT.

The rearrangement joins TRBV5-1 to TRBJ2-5, with D uncertain. CDR3 size: 14 residues. V was trimmed by 2 bases and J by 5 bases, leaving 13 bases between them. Germline CDR1 is SGHRS and CDR2 is YFSETQ. CDR3 sequence (DNA): TGCGCCAGCAGCTTATCAGGTTACGCGGAGACCCAGTACTTC. It yields the protein CASSLSGYAETQYF.

The J gene is TRBJ1-6, the V gene TRBV9; 7 bases align to TRBD1. V shed 0 bases and J 7 bases; nucleotides not matched to a gene: 4. The CDR3 consists of 15 residues. Germline lookup yields CDR1 SGDLS and CDR2 YYNGEE. In DNA, the CDR3 is TGTGCCAGCAGCGTAGGGGGACAGCTAAATTCACCCCTCCACTTT. Amino acid sequence: CASSVGGQLNSPLHF.

This clone was seen once. The gene calls are TRBV27 and TRBJ2-1, with 10 bases fitting TRBD1. With 9 bases clipped from V and 5 bases from J, the junction kept 4 bases outside the gene matches. Germline V gene data show CDR1 as MNHEY and CDR2 as SMNVEV (reference sequence). This CDR3 is 13 amino acids long. CDR3 DNA: TGTGCCAGAGACGGGACAGGGGACAATGAGCAGTTCTTC. This sequence encodes CARDGTGDNEQFF.

This chain uses TRBV5-8 with TRBJ1-1; D is unresolved. The V and J ends lost 0 bases and 5 bases respectively, with 11 bases between them. The germline V gene encodes CDR1 SGHTS and CDR2 YDEGEE. The CDR3 loop spans 14 amino acids. For the CDR3, the DNA is TGTGCCAGCAGCTTGGGAAGGTTAAGGACTGAAGCTTTCTTT. It specifies CASSLGRLRTEAFF.

The chain employs TRBV19 and TRBJ2-3, with 7 bases fitting TRBD2. Germline CDR1 reads LNHDA; CDR2 reads SQIVND (reference sequence). The CDR3 has 16 amino acids. The V and J ends lost 1 base and 6 bases, in that order; junction bases with no gene match: 10. The CDR3 is CASSIAPSGKWDTQYF. As DNA, the CDR3 is TGTGCCAGTAGTATAGCTCCTAGCGGAAAATGGGATACGCAGTATTTT.

The chain couples TRBV9 to TRBJ1-2; D gene unclear. Germline V CDR1 and CDR2: SGDLS, YYNGEE. CDR3 length: 14 amino acids. V lost 0 bases and J lost 7, with 13 bases in between. The CDR3 protein is CASSVEVSSFGYTF. CDR3 in DNA: TGTGCCAGCAGCGTAGAGGTCAGCTCTTTTGGCTACACCTTC.

The chain carries TRBV7-2 and TRBJ1-2, with D tentatively TRBD1 (6 bases). The V end was cut by 5 bases, the J end by 8 bases, with 24 bases between. In germline, CDR1 is SGHTA, CDR2 FQGNSA. The CDR3 is made up of 16 amino acids. CDR3 DNA: TGTGCCAGCAGCCTCCGAACAGGGACCGGAGAGGGGGGCTACACCTTC. It translates to CASSLRTGTGEGGYTF.